This TCR beta chain was identified in a study of blood T cell repertoires in COVID-19 (dated by TCRdb to about 2020). Background for the entire study: Samples from collaborators originated in the United States, Italy and Spain and spanned both the acute and convalescent phases of COVID-19. The material from the prospective study consisted of cDNA or gDNA derived from T cells, B-cell-depleted T cells, or PBMCs. Deeply sampled blood TCRbeta repertoires from subjects exposed to, actively infected with, or recovered from COVID-19 were included in the dataset. The repertoires were made available in a free public database intended to serve as a resource for research on the immune response to SARS-CoV-2. The samples were drawn from the first 160 participants of the ongoing ImmuneRACE study and from 950 to 1,500 subjects provided by 6 global collaborators. The sample metadata nearly always contained a de-identified subject ID, COVID-19 status, age in years and sex. Where HLA class I and class II types were available, the types were taken from metadata supplied by the sample provider, not from assay-based typing.

Another Seattle source contributed samples from volunteer blood donors who had recovered from COVID-19. Each collaborating institution followed its own protocols to collect whole blood in K2EDTA tubes. Collaborator samples were shipped for TCRbeta analysis as frozen whole blood, isolated PBMCs, or DNA extracted from either sample type. The immunoSEQ Assay, a bias-controlled multiplex PCR, was used to amplify TCRbeta CDR3 regions from genomic DNA. The original methods were these. The number of nucleated cells in each sample was estimated from the amplification of reference gene primers within the assay. To quantify the absolute abundance of each unique TCRbeta CDR3 rearrangement, sequence reads were collapsed and filtered. For each sample, productive Simpson clonality was calculated by taking the square root of Simpson's diversity index across productive rearrangements. Drawn from immuneACCESS, this table holds only the in-frame rearrangements with V and J called that TCRdb kept. Clones are partly lost; checked studies trace under half to an unresolved V gene and leave the rest unexplained. Clone size and the V and J calls come from that table; the DNA yielded D and trimming. The sample table records fewer than 200,000 clones; roughly 88% of these occur just once. Roughly 1.1% of the sample is in the top ten clones.

The research as a whole found: How much clinical and demographic metadata was included differed by source and by participant, and the metadata was provided uncurated.

About this clone: Its cognate antigen has yet to be identified. Per-nucleotide qualities are absent, and no much larger clonotype sits a single base away.

Spanning cysteine to phenylalanine, the CDR3 consists of 17 amino acids. Kept here is only the CDR3 DNA, which spans 51 bases and is read in frame from base 1. Based on the germline V gene (reference sequence), the CDR1 and CDR2 sequences are SGHNT and YYREEE. V is clipped by 4 bases and J by 1 base, and the sequence between their germline boundaries is 20 bases long. The sequencing sample was made of peripheral blood. The receptor chain draws on TRBV5-4 and TRBJ1-1; the D gene cannot be named for sure. The TCR sequence derives from a man aged 55 to 69 who had recovered from COVID-19. The CDR3 has the sequence CASSPGGGLAKNTEAFF. At the DNA level, the sequence is TGTGCCAGCAGCCCCGGCGGAGGGCTGGCGAAGAACACTGAAGCTTTCTTT.